This TCR beta chain was sequenced for a study of T cell changes during pregnancy in multiple sclerosis. Measured with immunoSEQ multiplex PCR; TCRdb has only the in-frame clones, and not every one. The data contain 50,000 or so clones, roughly 95% of them singletons. In germline, CDR1 is SGHDT, CDR2 YYEEEE. Trimming cost V 2 bases and J 6 bases, with 9 bases left between them. This CDR3 has 13 residues. The clonotype comes from a female donor with multiple sclerosis, enrolled in a pregnancy study. This chain joins TRBV5-6 and TRBJ2-1; D unresolved. The source was CD8+ T cells from peripheral blood mononuclear cells, collected after pregnancy. This CDR3 is CASSFRVTNEQFF. In nucleotides, the CDR3 is TGTGCCAGCAGCTTTCGGGTTACCAATGAGCAGTTCTTC.